These 6 T cell receptor beta chains were all obtained from the same sample, sequenced in a study of T cell repertoires in cytomegalovirus infection. No antigens are known for them. TCRdb re-called the reads with MiXCR, one entry per CDR3 protein. The table includes tens of thousands of distinct CDR3 sequences, roughly 20% detected once. Sequencing used PBMCs, sequenced either directly or after in vitro stimulation (not recorded which). The receptors come from a human donor in good health (CMV status not recorded). Some clones in this sample may be carry-over from other donors' samples.

This clonotype is termed large. This rearrangement joins TRBV7-8 to TRBJ2-3, with D possibly matching TRBD2 (5 bases). Germline-derived CDR1 and CDR2 are SGHVS and FQNEAQ. CDR3 length: 17 residues. The V gene lost 1 base and the J gene lost 2 bases, with 16 bases spanning the gap. CDR3 residues: CASSLGRTSLDTDTQYF. The CDR3 region has the DNA TGTGCCAGCAGCTTAGGGAGAACTAGTTTGGACACAGATACGCAGTATTTT.

This clonotype was found a few times. V gene TRBV5-1 combines with J gene TRBJ2-1; a possible D gene is TRBD1 (6 bases). The V gene lost 1 base and the J gene lost 7 bases, with 18 bases spanning the gap. Germline CDR1 reads SGHRS; CDR2 reads YFSETQ. The CDR3 runs 16 residues. CDR3 amino acids: CASSLRQSTGWNEQFF. The CDR3 nucleotides are TGCGCCAGCAGCTTGAGACAAAGTACAGGGTGGAATGAGCAGTTCTTC.

This clonotype was picked up many times. V gene TRBV19 combines with J gene TRBJ1-1; D is unresolved. Between the trimmed V and J ends, which lost 2 bases and 1 base, there was a span of 5 bases. Germline V gene sequence: CDR1 LNHDA, CDR2 SQIVND (reference sequence). The CDR3 runs 13 residues. CDR3 nucleotide sequence: TGTGCCAGTAGTATATCAGCGAACACTGAAGCTTTCTTT. Its translation is CASSISANTEAFF.

This chain connects TRBV11-2 to TRBJ2-4; TRBD2 might be the D (6 bases). V dropped 0 bases and J dropped 0 bases, with 12 bases sitting between them. This CDR3 is 17 amino acids long. Germline values: CDR1 SGHAT, CDR2 FQNNGV. CDR3 sequence: CASSLEGLLRAKNIQYF. CDR3 in DNA: TGTGCCAGCAGCTTAGAGGGACTTCTGAGAGCCAAAAACATTCAGTACTTC.

The sample holds a few counts of this clonotype. This chain links TRBV20-1 with TRBJ2-5; perhaps TRBD1 as D (6 bases). CDR1 and CDR2 from the germline V gene are DFQATT and SNEGSKA (reference sequence). This CDR3 comprises 15 residues. The ends were cut back, 5 bases at V and 2 bases at J, with 18 bases in the middle. The CDR3 loop reads CSAPRGQGFQETQYF. The CDR3 coding sequence is TGCAGTGCTCCCCGGGGACAAGGGTTTCAAGAGACCCAGTACTTC.

V gene TRBV6-2 or TRBV6-3 combines with J gene TRBJ2-7; weak D call: TRBD2 (6 bases). The germline V gene encodes CDR1 MNHEY and CDR2 SVGEGT. Trimming took 6 bases from V and 0 from J, leaving 12 bases between them. The CDR3 is 14 residues long. The CDR3 coding sequence is TGTGCCAGCAGGGGAGGTCCCTCCTCCTACGAGCAGTACTTC. As protein: CASRGGPSSYEQYF.